This T cell receptor beta chain was recovered during a study of CD8 T cells in ankylosing spondylitis. This clonotype came up a few times. Its antigen remains unknown. TCRdb called the 5' RACE reads again in MiXCR, with one record for every CDR3 protein. The sample contains about 360,000 distinct CDR3 sequences, 20% to 25% of which appear only once. The CDR3 is made up of 16 amino acids. V was cut by 3 bases and J by 2 bases, with 14 bases left in between. CDR1 and CDR2 from the germline V gene are SEHNR and FQNEAQ (reference sequence). Study outcomes and limitations: There was reportedly significant enrichment of clones that were disease-linked in matched ankylosing spondylitis synovial fluid. Ankylosing spondylitis blood appeared to be characterized by a TCR beta motif of several highly homologous variants.

The chain joins TRBV7-9 to TRBJ2-1; a possible D gene is TRBD2 (7 bases). The sample taken for sequencing was blood, either unsorted or a sorted T cell fraction (not recorded which). This TCR was recovered from a male donor with ankylosing spondylitis or in good health (not recorded which). CDR3: CASSLGRGAAYNEQFF. The CDR3 coding sequence is TGTGCCAGCAGCTTGGGCCGGGGGGCCGCCTACAATGAGCAGTTCTTC.